These 29 T cell receptor beta chains came from one sample sequenced in a study of T cell responses to AZD1222 COVID-19 vaccine. The method was immunoSEQ multiplex PCR; TCRdb's version includes in-frame clones alone and lacks a portion of them. The top ten clones hold 1% to 1.5% of a sample with 150,000 to 200,000 clones, roughly 92% of them seen once. The sample in question was peripheral blood, obtained on day 0 of AZD1222 vaccination. These receptor sequences come from an adult in good health.

V is TRBV5-6 and J is TRBJ2-2; the D gene is possibly TRBD2 (6 bases). Germline V gene lookup returns CDR1 SGHDT and CDR2 YYEEEE. V lost 2 bases and J lost 5, with 16 bases in between. CDR3 length equals 16 residues. As DNA, the CDR3 is TGTGCCAGCAGCTTCCCTTTGGGGGGTATGACCGGGGAGCTGTTTTTT. Translation gives CASSFPLGGMTGELFF.

This clone was detected only once. The genes are TRBV6-5 and TRBJ2-7; 7 bases are a match to TRBD1. The germline gives CDR1 MNHEY, CDR2 SVGAGI. V lost 5 bases to trimming and J lost 6 bases; unmatched junction nucleotides: 10. The CDR3 has 14 residues. In DNA form, the CDR3 reads TGTGCCAGCAGTACTGGGGCAGGGGGAGTCGAGCAGTACTTC. This sequence encodes CASSTGAGGVEQYF.

This rearrangement joins TRBV6-5 to TRBJ1-5; TRBD1 agrees at 8 bases. V lost 6 bases to trimming and J lost 6 bases; unmatched junction nucleotides: 4. CDR3 length: 13 amino acids. Germline loops: CDR1 MNHEY, CDR2 SVGAGI. CDR3 nucleotide sequence: TGTGCCAGCAGAGACAGGGGTGGTCAGCCCCAGCATTTT. This gives the protein CASRDRGGQPQHF.

J is TRBJ1-4 and V is TRBV3-1 (or the pseudogene TRBV3-2); possibly TRBD1 for D (5 bases). CDR3 length: 16 residues. The V gene lost 1 base and the J gene lost 7 bases, with 16 bases spanning the gap. In germline, CDR1 is LGHDT, CDR2 YNNKEL (reference sequence). CDR3 protein: CASSQVLGERAEKLFF. DNA for the CDR3: TGTGCCAGCAGCCAAGTTTTGGGGGAGAGGGCTGAAAAACTGTTTTTT.

The rearrangement joins TRBV5-8 to TRBJ1-6; D may be TRBD1 (5 bases). Germline values: CDR1 SGHTS, CDR2 YDEGEE. V was clipped by 8 bases and J by 4 bases, with 16 bases between them. This CDR3 contains 15 residues. CDR3 bases: TGTGCCAGTACCGACTTTGCAGGGTATAATTCACCCCTCCACTTT. Translating gives CASTDFAGYNSPLHF.

This chain links TRBV29-1 with TRBJ1-2; a weak D match, TRBD1 (6 bases). V lost 1 base, J lost 3 bases, and 15 bases lay in between. The CDR3 consists of 15 residues. Germline-derived CDR1 and CDR2 are SQVTM and ANQGSEA. The CDR3 coding sequence is TGCAGCGTTGAAGGGGGGGGACAAGACTACTATGGCTACACCTTC. Protein: CSVEGGGQDYYGYTF.

The chain recombines TRBV25-1 with TRBJ2-7; tentative D call: TRBD2 (6 bases). The CDR3 sequence is 15 residues long. Trimming removed 2 bases from V and 0 bases from J, with 11 bases in between. The V gene's germline CDR1 is MGHDK and CDR2 SYGVNS. The CDR3, as DNA: TGTGCCAGCAGTGAAGGAGGGCACGGCTCCTACGAGCAGTACTTC. As protein: CASSEGGHGSYEQYF.

This clone appeared once. This chain connects TRBV11-2 to TRBJ1-2; possibly TRBD1 for D (5 bases). V lost 0 bases to trimming and J lost 5 bases, with 7 bases between them. Per the germline V gene, CDR1 is SGHAT and CDR2 is FQNNGV. CDR3 length: 13 residues. CDR3 in DNA: TGTGCCAGCAGCTTAGACAGGGTTTATGGCTACACCTTC. As protein: CASSLDRVYGYTF.

This clone was detected only a few times. The CDR3 reads CASSLTGGAGGANVLTF. The CDR3 nucleotides are TGTGCCAGCAGTTTGACAGGGGGCGCGGGTGGGGCCAACGTCCTGACTTTC. The chain is built from TRBV27 and TRBJ2-6; 10 nucleotides align to TRBD1. V dropped 3 bases and J dropped 3; count of bases not matched to a gene: 5. The CDR3 extends over 17 amino acids. The germline CDR1 and CDR2 sequences are MNHEY and SMNVEV (reference sequence).

The count of this clone is one. The chain employs TRBV3-1 (or the pseudogene TRBV3-2) and TRBJ1-6, with a weak D call TRBD1 (6 bases). Trimming left V 3 bases short and J 11 bases short, with 14 bases between. Germline V gene sequence: CDR1 LGHDT, CDR2 YNNKEL (reference sequence). This CDR3 is built from 14 residues. Written as DNA, the CDR3 is TGTGCCAGCAGCCAGACCAGGGGTACGGCACCCCTCCACTTT. Its protein product is CASSQTRGTAPLHF.

The V and J genes are TRBV19 and TRBJ2-6; D is perhaps TRBD2 (5 bases). This CDR3 region has 15 residues. Trimming took off 6 bases at V and 4 bases at J, with 13 bases between the two ends. Germline values: CDR1 LNHDA, CDR2 SQIVND (reference sequence). The CDR3 DNA sequence: TGTGCCAGTAGAGAGGGAACGTCCGGGGCCAACGTCCTGACTTTC. Its translation: CASREGTSGANVLTF.

This clone showed up just a few times. This rearrangement joins TRBV18 to TRBJ2-7; D is uncertain. The CDR3 covers 13 residues. Germline V CDR1 and CDR2: KGHSH, LQKENI. Trimming pared 6 bases from V and 3 bases from J, leaving 12 bases between. The CDR3 DNA follows: TGTGCCAGCTCCCCCGGGTCGAACTACGAGCAGTACTTC. Translation gives CASSPGSNYEQYF.

V is TRBV29-1 and J is TRBJ1-6; D gene uncertain. Germline-derived CDR1 and CDR2 are SQVTM and ANQGSEA. This CDR3 contains 13 residues. V lost 4 bases to trimming and J lost 5 bases, with 9 bases between them. CDR3: CSVGNGHNSPLHF. The CDR3 DNA reads TGCAGCGTTGGAAATGGTCATAATTCACCCCTCCACTTT.

This chain's CDR3 is CASSLTSGVVETQYF. CDR3 nucleotide sequence: TGCGCCAGCAGCCTGACTAGCGGGGTAGTGGAGACCCAGTACTTC. V gene TRBV5-1 combines with J gene TRBJ2-5, with 11 bases that match TRBD2. The V gene's germline CDR1 is SGHRS and CDR2 YFSETQ. V was clipped by 4 bases and J by 5 bases; unmatched bases: 7. The length of the CDR3 is 15 residues. Combining the CDR3 with reference TRBV5-1 and TRBJ2-5 gives the whole variable domain KAGVTQTPRYLIKTRGQQVTLSCSPISGHRSVSWYQQTPGQGLQFLFEYFSETQRNKGNFPGRFSGRQFSNSRSEMNVSTLELGDSALYLCASSLTSGVVETQYFGPGTRLLVL.

The chain uses TRBV29-1 and TRBJ2-7; possible D gene TRBD2, 7 bases. Germline CDR1 is SQVTM and CDR2 is ANQGSEA. The CDR3 has 14 residues. Trimming left V 4 bases short and J 5 bases short, with 18 bases between. CDR3 region: CSVGGGGGVDEQYF. The CDR3 DNA reads as TGCAGCGTTGGAGGGGGGGGAGGAGTAGACGAGCAGTACTTC.

The J gene is TRBJ1-2, the V gene TRBV6-4; 9 nucleotides line up with TRBD1. This CDR3 is built from 17 residues. Germline CDR1 MRHNA, CDR2 SNTAGT. V shed 5 bases, J shed 4 bases, and the junction held 14 bases outside the gene matches. The CDR3 sequence: CASSRLLGGQGPYGYTF. CDR3 DNA sequence: TGTGCCAGCAGTAGACTCCTGGGGGGACAGGGACCCTATGGCTACACCTTC.

This chain uses TRBV30 with TRBJ1-2; D is undetermined. Trimming pared 2 bases from V and 8 bases from J, leaving 12 bases between. CDR1 and CDR2 from the germline V gene are GTSNPN and SVGIG (reference sequence). This CDR3 has 12 amino acids. The CDR3 protein is CAWSLLMEGYTF. Written as DNA, the CDR3 is TGTGCCTGGAGTCTTTTAATGGAAGGCTACACCTTC.

The rearrangement uses TRBV6-5 and TRBJ1-2; 8 positions agree with TRBD1. The ends lost 6 bases at V and 6 bases at J; junction bases unmatched: 6. The CDR3 loop spans 13 amino acids. The germline gives CDR1 MNHEY, CDR2 SVGAGI. CDR3 nucleotide sequence: TGTGCCAGCAGCCCCGGGACAGGCAATGGCTACACCTTC. This sequence encodes CASSPGTGNGYTF.

This chain joins TRBV4-2 and TRBJ2-5, with a tentative D call TRBD2 (6 bases). This CDR3 has 17 residues. Germline V gene sequence: CDR1 LGHNA, CDR2 YNFKEQ. The V gene lost 1 base and the J gene lost 5 bases, with 20 bases spanning the gap. The CDR3 reads CASSQAGVGGSPETQYF. In nucleotides, the CDR3 is TGTGCCAGCAGCCAAGCTGGGGTTGGAGGGAGCCCCGAGACCCAGTACTTC.

Points on this clone: Other DNA sequences in the sample encode the same CDR3. The V gene is TRBV3-1 (or the pseudogene TRBV3-2), the J gene TRBJ1-5; unclear D gene. The length of the CDR3 is 13 residues. The V gene lost 1 base and the J gene lost 4 bases, with 5 bases spanning the gap. Germline V gene sequence: CDR1 LGHDT, CDR2 YNNKEL (reference sequence). The CDR3 DNA follows: TGTGCCAGCAGCCAAGGGAGTAATCAGCCCCAGCATTTT. As protein: CASSQGSNQPQHF.

V gene TRBV19 combines with J gene TRBJ1-5; 9 bases line up with TRBD1. The CDR3 contains 15 residues. Germline lookup yields CDR1 LNHDA and CDR2 SQIVND (reference sequence). Unmatched junction bases numbered 11, after V lost 7 bases and J lost 7 bases. The CDR3: CASIMGGQGNQPQHF. In DNA form, the CDR3 reads TGTGCCAGTATCATGGGGGGACAGGGTAACCAGCCCCAGCATTTT.

The CDR3 reads CASSLSSYSGTTNEKLFF. CDR3 DNA: TGTGCCAGCAGCTTATCCTCGTACTCCGGGACAACTAATGAAAAACTGTTTTTT. The V gene is TRBV7-8, the J gene TRBJ1-4; D uncertain. The CDR3 has 18 residues. The germline gives CDR1 SGHVS, CDR2 FQNEAQ. V was shortened by 2 bases and J by 0 bases, with 16 bases between the two germline ends. The variable domain in full, completed from reference TRBV7-8 and TRBJ1-4, reads GAGVSQSPRYKVAKRGQDVALRCDPISGHVSLFWYQQALGQGPEFLTYFQNEAQLDKSGLPSDRFFAERPEGSVSTLKIQRTQQEDSAVYLCASSLSSYSGTTNEKLFFGSGTQLSVL.

The CDR3 here is CASSLRGVGELFF. CDR3 bases: TGTGCCAGCAGTTTAAGGGGGGTCGGGGAGCTGTTTTTT. This sequence joins TRBV28 and TRBJ2-2; possibly TRBD1 or TRBD2 for D (6 bases each). Germline CDR1 reads MDHEN; CDR2 reads SYDVKM. The CDR3 totals 13 residues. V lost 2 bases to trimming and J lost 7 bases, with 8 bases between them.

V and J are TRBV11-3 and TRBJ2-1, with D maybe TRBD1 (5 bases). CDR1 is SGHNT and CDR2 is YENEEA in the germline V gene. V was shortened by 2 bases and J by 8 bases, with 10 bases between the two germline ends. The CDR3 length is 13 residues. The CDR3: CASSLQGRDEQFF. The CDR3 coding sequence is TGTGCCAGCAGCTTACAGGGAAGGGATGAGCAGTTCTTC.

The V gene is TRBV5-5, the J gene TRBJ1-1; D is unclear. V shed 3 bases and J shed 1 base, with 13 bases lying between them. The CDR3 loop spans 15 amino acids. Germline CDR1 and CDR2: SGHKS and YYEKEE (reference sequence). The CDR3, as DNA: TGTGCCAGCAGCTCCACCGGGGTAGGGAACACTGAAGCTTTCTTT. It specifies CASSSTGVGNTEAFF.

The chain employs TRBV23-1 and TRBJ1-6, with no clear D. TRBV23-1 is recorded as an ORF, its role being uncertain. CDR3 length: 16 amino acids. The ends were cut back, 6 bases at V and 6 bases at J, with 18 bases in the middle. The chain's CDR3 is CASSYKPSDINSPLHF. The CDR3, as DNA: TGCGCCAGCAGCTACAAACCCTCAGATATTAATTCACCCCTCCACTTT.

The chain is built from TRBV11-2 and TRBJ1-5; possibly TRBD1 for D (6 bases). CDR1 SGHAT and CDR2 FQNNGV come from the germline V gene. The CDR3 is 15 residues long. Trimming removed 1 base at V and 4 bases at J, with 11 bases between. This chain's CDR3 is CASSLGGGGNQPQHF. The DNA for the CDR3 is TGTGCCAGCAGCTTAGGAGGGGGTGGGAATCAGCCCCAGCATTTT.

The chain carries TRBV19 and TRBJ1-1; D gene unclear. Trimming took off 8 bases at V and 1 base at J, with 11 bases between the two ends. The CDR3 runs to 13 residues. Germline lookup yields CDR1 LNHDA and CDR2 SQIVND (reference sequence). The CDR3 here is CASQSGWNTEAFF. CDR3 in DNA: TGTGCCAGTCAATCCGGTTGGAACACTGAAGCTTTCTTT.

The chain combines TRBV7-6 with TRBJ2-2; D not resolved. From germline, CDR1 is SGHVS and CDR2 FNYEAQ. This CDR3 contains 13 residues. V was shortened by 2 bases and J by 5 bases, with 6 bases between the two germline ends. CDR3 sequence (DNA): TGTGCCAGCAGCTTATCTCAGACCGGGGAGCTGTTTTTT. As protein: CASSLSQTGELFF.